This T cell receptor (beta chain) was documented in a study of T cells in Graves' hyperthyroidism and ophthalmopathy. Trimming removed 3 bases from V and 1 base from J; junction bases left unmatched: 9. CDR1 is LNHDA, CDR2 SQIVND, per germline (reference sequence). The CDR3 runs 17 residues. The sample holds a few counts of this clonotype. TCR beta CDR3 regions were amplified from RNA. The primer set for the first-round RT-PCR of the TCR CDR3 was HTBI. TCRdb reprocessed the multiplex PCR reads with MiXCR, giving one entry per CDR3 protein. The sample records under 750,000 distinct CDR3 sequences, around 20% being singletons. Exclusion criteria comprised uncontrolled infection, other autoimmune disease, pregnancy or lactation.

This sequence joins TRBV19 and TRBJ2-3, with 8 bases fitting TRBD2. The sequenced sample was blood. This TCR came from a woman in her fifties or sixties with Graves' hyperthyroidism that later progressed to Graves' ophthalmopathy. The chain's CDR3 is CASSIVAGRLRTDTQYF. The CDR3, as DNA: TGTGCCAGTAGTATTGTAGCGGGGCGACTCCGCACAGATACGCAGTATTTT.